This T cell receptor beta chain was identified during a study of regulatory T cells in long-lasting Graves disease. According to the study, TCR beta libraries were built with iRepertoire HTBI primers and CDR3-region Arm-PCR. TCRdb independently ran MiXCR on the multiplex PCR reads; one entry per CDR3 protein. The table has 400,000 to 500,000 distinct CDR3 sequences, roughly 15% seen once. CDR1 and CDR2 from the germline V gene are MDHEN and SYDVKM. V gave up 4 bases and J gave up 2 bases; unmatched junction bases: 5. The CDR3 runs to 14 residues. This clonotype was picked up many times. Time point described: newly diagnosed GD, antithyroid drugs for less than 3 months. Researchers made the TCR library from RNA that was extracted from PBMCs. In addition, the sample was reused for a study of T cells in Graves' hyperthyroidism and ophthalmopathy. As that report states: Patients aged 18 to 65 with hyperthyroidism were newly diagnosed, with duration under 2 months.

The sequencing used peripheral blood mononuclear cells (PBMCs), collected at new diagnosis, from a patient treated with antithyroid drugs. This chain joins TRBV28 and TRBJ2-7; 7 nucleotides line up with TRBD2. This TCR was recovered from a young woman with Graves disease. The CDR3 protein is CASSSGGLPYEQYF. DNA for the CDR3: TGTGCCAGCAGTTCGGGGGGACTGCCCTACGAGCAGTACTTC.